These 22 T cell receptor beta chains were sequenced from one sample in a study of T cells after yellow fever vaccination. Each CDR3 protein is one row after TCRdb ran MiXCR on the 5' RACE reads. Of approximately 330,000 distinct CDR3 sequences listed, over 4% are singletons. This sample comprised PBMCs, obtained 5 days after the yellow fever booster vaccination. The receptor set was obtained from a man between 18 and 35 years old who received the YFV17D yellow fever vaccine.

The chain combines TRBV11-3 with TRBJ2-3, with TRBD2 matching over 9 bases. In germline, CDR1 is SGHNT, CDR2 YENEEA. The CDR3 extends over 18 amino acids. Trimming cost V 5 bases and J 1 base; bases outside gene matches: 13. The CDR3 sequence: CASSPRGGGVFGTDTQYF. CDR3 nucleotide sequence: TGTGCCAGCAGCCCCCGCGGCGGGGGGGTCTTCGGCACAGATACGCAGTATTTT.

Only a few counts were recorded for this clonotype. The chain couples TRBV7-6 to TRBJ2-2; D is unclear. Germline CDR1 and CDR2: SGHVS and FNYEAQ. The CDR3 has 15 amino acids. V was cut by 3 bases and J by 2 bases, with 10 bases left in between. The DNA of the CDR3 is TGTGCCAGCAGCTTCGCTAGACCTAACACCGGGGAGCTGTTTTTT. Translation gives CASSFARPNTGELFF.

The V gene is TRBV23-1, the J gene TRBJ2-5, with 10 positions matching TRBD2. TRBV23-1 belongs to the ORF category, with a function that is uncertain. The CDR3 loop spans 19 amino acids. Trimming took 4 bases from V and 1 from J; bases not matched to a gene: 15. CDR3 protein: CASSRPKADLAGGQETQYF. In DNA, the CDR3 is TGCGCCAGCAGTCGACCAAAAGCGGACTTAGCGGGGGGCCAAGAGACCCAGTACTTC.

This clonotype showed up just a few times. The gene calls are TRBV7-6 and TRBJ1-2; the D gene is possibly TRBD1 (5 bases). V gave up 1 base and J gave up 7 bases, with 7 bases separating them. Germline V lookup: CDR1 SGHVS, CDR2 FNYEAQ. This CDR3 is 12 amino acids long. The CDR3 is CASSLEGAGYTF. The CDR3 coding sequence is TGTGCCAGCAGCTTAGAAGGGGCTGGCTACACCTTC.

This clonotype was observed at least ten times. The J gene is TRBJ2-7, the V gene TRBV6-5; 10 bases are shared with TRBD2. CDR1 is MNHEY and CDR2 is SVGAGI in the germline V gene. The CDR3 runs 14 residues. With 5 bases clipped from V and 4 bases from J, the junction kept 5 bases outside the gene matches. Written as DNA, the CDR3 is TGTGCCAGCAGTCGTAGCGGGGGGTTTTACGAGCAGTACTTC. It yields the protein CASSRSGGFYEQYF.

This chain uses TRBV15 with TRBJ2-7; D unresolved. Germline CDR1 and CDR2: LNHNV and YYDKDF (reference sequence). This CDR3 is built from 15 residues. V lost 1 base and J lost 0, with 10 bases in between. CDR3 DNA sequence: TGTGCCACCAGCAGAGGCGCGGAATCCTCCTACGAGCAGTACTTC. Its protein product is CATSRGAESSYEQYF.

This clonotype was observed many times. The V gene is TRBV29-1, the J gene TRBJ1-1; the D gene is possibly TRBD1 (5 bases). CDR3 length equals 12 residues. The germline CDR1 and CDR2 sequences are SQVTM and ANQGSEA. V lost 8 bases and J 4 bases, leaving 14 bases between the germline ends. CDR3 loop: CSPRPGGTEAFF. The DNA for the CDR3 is TGCAGCCCTCGCCCGGGGGGCACTGAAGCTTTCTTT. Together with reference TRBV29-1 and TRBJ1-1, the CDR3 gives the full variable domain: SAVISQKPSRDICQRGTSLTIQCQVDSQVTMMFWYRQQPGQSLTLIATANQGSEATYESGFVIDKFPISRPNLTFSTLTVSNMSPEDSSIYLCSPRPGGTEAFFGQGTRLTVV.

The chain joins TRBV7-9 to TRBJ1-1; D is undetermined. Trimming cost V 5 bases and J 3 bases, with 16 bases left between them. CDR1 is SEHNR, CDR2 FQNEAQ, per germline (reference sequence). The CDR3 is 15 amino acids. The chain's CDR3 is CASSASRRGDTEAFF. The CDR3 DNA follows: TGTGCCAGCAGCGCCTCGAGGCGTGGGGACACTGAAGCTTTCTTT.

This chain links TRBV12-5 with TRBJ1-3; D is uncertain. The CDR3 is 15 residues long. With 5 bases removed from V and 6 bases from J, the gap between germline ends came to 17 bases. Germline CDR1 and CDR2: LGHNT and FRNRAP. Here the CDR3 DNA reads TGTGCTAGTGGTCCCTCGACTGGGTTAAAAAACACCATATATTTT. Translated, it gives CASGPSTGLKNTIYF.

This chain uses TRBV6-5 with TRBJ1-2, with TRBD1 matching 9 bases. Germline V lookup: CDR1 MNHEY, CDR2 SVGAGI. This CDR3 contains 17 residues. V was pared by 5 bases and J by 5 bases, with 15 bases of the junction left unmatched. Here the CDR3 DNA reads TGTGCCAGCAGTCAAACTCCAAACAGGGGGCGAGGGTATGGCTACACCTTC. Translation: CASSQTPNRGRGYGYTF.

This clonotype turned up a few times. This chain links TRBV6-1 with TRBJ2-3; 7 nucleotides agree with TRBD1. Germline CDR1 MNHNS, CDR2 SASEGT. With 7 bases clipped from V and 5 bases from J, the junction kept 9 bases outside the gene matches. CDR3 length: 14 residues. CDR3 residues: CASTSVQGIDTQYF. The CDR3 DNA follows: TGTGCCAGCACCTCTGTACAGGGGATAGATACGCAGTATTTT.

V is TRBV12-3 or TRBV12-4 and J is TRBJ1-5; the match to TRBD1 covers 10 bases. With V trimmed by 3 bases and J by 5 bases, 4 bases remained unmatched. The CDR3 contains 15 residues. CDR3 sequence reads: CASSLGDRGDQPQHF. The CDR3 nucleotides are TGTGCCAGCAGTTTGGGGGACAGGGGAGATCAGCCCCAGCATTTT.

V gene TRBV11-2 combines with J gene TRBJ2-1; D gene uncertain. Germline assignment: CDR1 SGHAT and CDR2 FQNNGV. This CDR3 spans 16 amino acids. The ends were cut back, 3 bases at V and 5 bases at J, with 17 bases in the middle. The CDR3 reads CASSFLVLHANNEQFF. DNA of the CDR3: TGTGCCAGCAGCTTCCTAGTGCTCCATGCCAACAATGAGCAGTTCTTC.

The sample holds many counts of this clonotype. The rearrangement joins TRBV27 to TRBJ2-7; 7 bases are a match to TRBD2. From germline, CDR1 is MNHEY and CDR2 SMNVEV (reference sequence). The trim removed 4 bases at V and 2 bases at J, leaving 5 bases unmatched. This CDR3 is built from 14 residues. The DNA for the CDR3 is TGTGCCAGCAGTTCAGGGAGGGGTCCCTACGAGCAGTACTTC. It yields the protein CASSSGRGPYEQYF.

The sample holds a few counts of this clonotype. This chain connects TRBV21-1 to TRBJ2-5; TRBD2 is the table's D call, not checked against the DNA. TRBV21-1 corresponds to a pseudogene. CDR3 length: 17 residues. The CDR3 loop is CASSSGGPPGCWETQYF. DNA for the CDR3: TGTGCCAGCAGCAGCGGGGGGCCCCCCGGTTGCTGGGAGACCCAGTACTTC.

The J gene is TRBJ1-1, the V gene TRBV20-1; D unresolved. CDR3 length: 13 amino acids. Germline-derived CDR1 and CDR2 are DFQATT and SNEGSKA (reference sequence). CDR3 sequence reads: CSLFWGATTEAFF. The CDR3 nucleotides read TGCAGCCTTTTTTGGGGTGCTACCACTGAAGCTTTCTTT.

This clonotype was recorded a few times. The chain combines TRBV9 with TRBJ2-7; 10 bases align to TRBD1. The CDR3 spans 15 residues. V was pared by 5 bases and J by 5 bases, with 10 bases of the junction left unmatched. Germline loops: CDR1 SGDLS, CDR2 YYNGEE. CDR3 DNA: TGTGCCAGCAGTGAACTTCAGACAGGGGGCGACGAGCAGTACGTC. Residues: CASSELQTGGDEQYV.

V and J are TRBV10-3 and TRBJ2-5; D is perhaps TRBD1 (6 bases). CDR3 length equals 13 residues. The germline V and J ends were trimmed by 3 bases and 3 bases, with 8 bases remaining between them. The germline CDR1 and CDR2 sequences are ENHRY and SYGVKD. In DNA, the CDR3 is TGTGCCATCAGTGAAAACAGGGAAGAGACCCAGTACTTC. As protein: CAISENREETQYF.

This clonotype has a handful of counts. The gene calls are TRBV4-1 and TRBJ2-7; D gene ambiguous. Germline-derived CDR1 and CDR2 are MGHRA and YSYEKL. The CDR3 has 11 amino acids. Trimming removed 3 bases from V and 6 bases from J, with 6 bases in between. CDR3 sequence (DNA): TGCGCCAGCAGCCAGGGGATCGAGCAGTACGTC. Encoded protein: CASSQGIEQYV.

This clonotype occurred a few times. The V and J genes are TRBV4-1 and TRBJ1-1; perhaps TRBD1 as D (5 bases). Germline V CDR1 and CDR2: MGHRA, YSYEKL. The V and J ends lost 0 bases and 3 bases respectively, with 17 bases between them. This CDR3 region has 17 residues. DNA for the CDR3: TGCGCCAGCAGCCAAGAAGGAGGGGCAGGGCGAGACACTGAAGCTTTCTTT. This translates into CASSQEGGAGRDTEAFF.

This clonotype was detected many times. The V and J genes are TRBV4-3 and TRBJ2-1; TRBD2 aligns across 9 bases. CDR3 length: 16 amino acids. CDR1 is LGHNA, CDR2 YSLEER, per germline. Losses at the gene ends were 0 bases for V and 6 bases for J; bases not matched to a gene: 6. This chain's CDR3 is CASSQDGASGVNEQFF. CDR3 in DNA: TGCGCCAGCAGCCAAGACGGGGCTAGCGGGGTCAATGAGCAGTTCTTC.

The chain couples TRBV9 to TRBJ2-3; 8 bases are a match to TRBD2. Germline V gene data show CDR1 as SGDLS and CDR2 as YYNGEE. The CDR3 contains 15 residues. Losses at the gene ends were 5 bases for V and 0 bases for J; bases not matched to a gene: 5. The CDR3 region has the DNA TGTGCCAGCAGTAAAGCGGGGGACAGCACAGATACGCAGTATTTT. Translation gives CASSKAGDSTDTQYF.